The 14 T cell receptor beta chains presented below share a single source sample, sequenced in a study of T cell changes during pregnancy in multiple sclerosis. The method was immunoSEQ multiplex PCR; TCRdb's version includes in-frame clones alone and lacks a portion of them. Counted here are about 30,000 clones, roughly 94% occurring once; the ten biggest clones make up roughly 5.2%. The material sequenced was peripheral blood, taken in the first trimester of pregnancy. These receptors all stem from a female donor in good health, enrolled as a control in a pregnancy study.

The V and J genes are TRBV7-8 and TRBJ2-7; perhaps TRBD2 as D (5 bases). V was cut by 4 bases and J by 0 bases, with 13 bases left in between. Germline V lookup: CDR1 SGHVS, CDR2 FQNEAQ. CDR3 size: 15 residues. CDR3: CASSSGSRSSYEQYF. The CDR3 DNA reads as TGTGCCAGCAGCTCGGGGAGTAGGAGCTCCTACGAGCAGTACTTC.

This clone has a single count. The rearrangement joins TRBV19 to TRBJ1-2; 11 positions agree with TRBD1. Losses at the gene ends were 3 bases for V and 4 bases for J; bases not matched to a gene: 13. There are 18 residues in the CDR3. Germline V gene lookup returns CDR1 LNHDA and CDR2 SQIVND (reference sequence). CDR3: CASSIRNGQGALGYGYTF. The CDR3 DNA sequence: TGTGCCAGTAGTATTCGAAATGGACAGGGGGCTCTAGGCTATGGCTACACCTTC.

The chain combines TRBV27 with TRBJ2-1; 8 nucleotides line up with TRBD2. V lost 8 bases, J lost 5 bases, and 14 bases stayed unmatched. This CDR3 is 16 amino acids long. The germline CDR1 and CDR2 sequences are MNHEY and SMNVEV (reference sequence). CDR3 DNA sequence: TGTGCCAGCTCACTCAGGACCGCGGGAGGTAACAATGAGCAGTTCTTC. Translating gives CASSLRTAGGNNEQFF.

CDR3 sequence reads: CASTNLQLRGSPLHF. The CDR3 DNA reads as TGTGCCAGCACCAACCTCCAATTAAGAGGTTCACCCCTCCACTTT. The chain carries TRBV27 and TRBJ1-6; D is uncertain. This CDR3 has 15 amino acids. The V end was cut by 7 bases, the J end by 9 bases, with 19 bases between. Germline CDR1 reads MNHEY; CDR2 reads SMNVEV (reference sequence).

The chain combines TRBV7-2 with TRBJ2-5; 7 nucleotides agree with TRBD1. The tail of the sequence fits TRBJ2-7 better, so the J call may be wrong. From germline, CDR1 is SGHTA and CDR2 FQGNSA. The CDR3 runs 15 residues. CDR3 in amino acids: CASSPTGKSSYEQYF. The CDR3 DNA follows: TGTGCCAGCAGCCCGACAGGGAAGAGCTCCTACGAGCAGTACTTC.

The chain recombines TRBV5-6 with TRBJ1-2; tentative D call: TRBD1 (6 bases). Trimming stripped 3 bases from V and 4 bases from J, with 10 bases between. The length of the CDR3 is 13 residues. Germline loops: CDR1 SGHDT, CDR2 YYEEEE. CDR3 sequence: CASSSQGFYGYTF. In DNA form, the CDR3 reads TGTGCCAGCAGCTCACAGGGTTTCTATGGCTACACCTTC.

This clone was found once. The rearrangement joins TRBV18 to TRBJ1-3; maybe TRBD1 (6 bases). Trimming shortened V by 2 bases and J by 0 bases, and 14 bases separated the two germline ends. The germline V gene has CDR1 KGHSH and CDR2 LQKENI. The CDR3 is 17 residues long. The CDR3, as DNA: TGTGCCAGCTCACCATTGGACAGTTACCGCTCTGGAAACACCATATATTTT. This sequence encodes CASSPLDSYRSGNTIYF.

The gene calls are TRBV9 and TRBJ2-3, with D unclear. The germline CDR1 and CDR2 sequences are SGDLS and YYNGEE. Trimming stripped 1 base from V and 2 bases from J, with 8 bases between. The CDR3 covers 14 residues. The CDR3 DNA reads TGTGCCAGCAGCGTAATGGAGTTCACAGATACGCAGTATTTT. Protein sequence: CASSVMEFTDTQYF.

This sequence joins TRBV7-2 and TRBJ2-7; the D is unclear. V gave up 5 bases and J gave up 6 bases, with 11 bases separating them. The CDR3 runs to 12 residues. CDR1 SGHTA and CDR2 FQGNSA come from the germline V gene. In DNA, the CDR3 is TGTGCCAGCAGCCCTACGGCGGCCGAGCAGTACTTC. Protein sequence: CASSPTAAEQYF. The variable domain in full, with the rest retrieved from reference TRBV7-2 and TRBJ2-7, is GAGVSQSPSNKVTEKGKDVELRCDPISGHTALYWYRQSLGQGLEFLIYFQGNSAPDKSGLPSDRFSAERTGGSVSTLTIQRTQQEDSAVYLCASSPTAAEQYFGPGTRLTVT.

Here the CDR3 reads CASSRTGSWGYTF. DNA of the CDR3: TGTGCCAGCAGTCGGACAGGGTCCTGGGGCTACACCTTC. This chain links TRBV7-6 with TRBJ1-2; 8 nucleotides agree with TRBD1. The length of the CDR3 is 13 residues. CDR1 and CDR2 (germline): SGHVS, FNYEAQ. The junction had 8 bases not matched to a gene; V was cut back by 6 bases and J by 8 bases.

The chain links TRBV7-2 to TRBJ1-5, with 10 bases identical to TRBD1. J lost 4 bases, V lost 5 bases, and 2 bases had no gene match. The CDR3 totals 14 residues. In germline, CDR1 is SGHTA, CDR2 FQGNSA. The CDR3, as DNA: TGTGCCAGCAGCCCGGGACAGGGGAATCAGCCCCAGCATTTT. This gives the protein CASSPGQGNQPQHF. The variable domain in full, completed from reference TRBV7-2 and TRBJ1-5, reads GAGVSQSPSNKVTEKGKDVELRCDPISGHTALYWYRQSLGQGLEFLIYFQGNSAPDKSGLPSDRFSAERTGGSVSTLTIQRTQQEDSAVYLCASSPGQGNQPQHFGDGTRLSIL.

The chain links TRBV4-3 to TRBJ2-1; no definite D call. The V gene's germline CDR1 is LGHNA and CDR2 YSLEER. Trimming removed 0 bases from V and 4 bases from J, with 4 bases in between. The CDR3 length is 13 residues. The CDR3 DNA reads TGCGCCAGCAGCCAAGATCAATACAATGAGCAGTTCTTC. Translated, it gives CASSQDQYNEQFF.

This clone was recorded once. The chain employs TRBV6-4 and TRBJ2-7, with 15 bases identical to TRBD2. Per germline, CDR1 MRHNA and CDR2 SNTAGT. This CDR3 is built from 15 residues. The ends lost 7 bases at V and 4 bases at J; junction bases unmatched: 5. CDR3 sequence reads: CASMGLAGGRYEQYF. The DNA for the CDR3 is TGTGCCAGCATGGGACTAGCGGGGGGCCGTTACGAGCAGTACTTC.

This clone was detected a few times. The chain carries TRBV6-5 and TRBJ1-1, with D tentatively TRBD1 (5 bases). Deletions cut 6 bases from V and 1 base from J, with 9 bases between. The length of the CDR3 is 13 residues. Germline CDR1 and CDR2: MNHEY and SVGAGI. The CDR3 DNA reads TGTGCCAGCAGGGTAGGGGAGAACACTGAAGCTTTCTTT. Amino acids: CASRVGENTEAFF.